One and the same sample provided the 18 T cell receptor beta chains below, sequenced in a study of T cell responses to AZD1222 COVID-19 vaccine. Measured with immunoSEQ multiplex PCR; TCRdb has only the in-frame clones, and not every one. The table lists tens of thousands of clones, around four fifths of them singletons, with roughly 25% in the top ten. This sample comprised peripheral blood, obtained 28 days after the second AZD1222 dose. The origin of the receptors is an adult who received the AZD1222 COVID-19 vaccine.

V gene TRBV20-1 combines with J gene TRBJ2-5; unclear D gene. V was pared by 3 bases and J by 0 bases, with 14 bases between. CDR3 length equals 15 residues. Germline CDR1 is DFQATT and CDR2 is SNEGSKA (reference sequence). CDR3 in amino acids: CSASVRGSYQETQYF. CDR3 DNA: TGCAGTGCTAGTGTCCGTGGATCGTACCAAGAGACCCAGTACTTC.

This chain uses TRBV27 with TRBJ1-5; perhaps TRBD1 as D (6 bases). CDR1 is MNHEY, CDR2 SMNVEV, per germline (reference sequence). This CDR3 region has 13 residues. V shed 0 bases and J shed 9 bases, with 9 bases lying between them. Written as DNA, the CDR3 is TGTGCCAGCAGTTTATCACAGGGTGCGCCCCAGCATTTT. This gives the protein CASSLSQGAPQHF.

The chain employs TRBV9 and TRBJ1-2, with 9 nucleotides matching TRBD1. Germline V gene sequence: CDR1 SGDLS, CDR2 YYNGEE. The CDR3 loop spans 14 amino acids. Trimming removed 2 bases from V and 8 bases from J; junction bases left unmatched: 7. CDR3 amino acids: CASSVAGTGFGYTF. In nucleotides, the CDR3 is TGTGCCAGCAGCGTCGCCGGGACAGGGTTCGGCTACACCTTC.

The genes are TRBV7-2 and TRBJ2-7, with a possible D match to TRBD2 (6 bases). Germline loops: CDR1 SGHTA, CDR2 FQGNSA. The CDR3 spans 12 residues. The V gene lost 2 bases and the J gene lost 6 bases, with 8 bases spanning the gap. The CDR3 DNA is TGTGCCAGCAGCTTACGGGAGACCGAGCAGTACTTC. Amino acid sequence: CASSLRETEQYF. Full variable domain (outside the CDR3, taken from reference TRBV7-2 and TRBJ2-7): GAGVSQSPSNKVTEKGKDVELRCDPISGHTALYWYRQSLGQGLEFLIYFQGNSAPDKSGLPSDRFSAERTGGSVSTLTIQRTQQEDSAVYLCASSLRETEQYFGPGTRLTVT.

This clone was counted a single time. V gene TRBV6-5 combines with J gene TRBJ1-1; D gene unclear. Germline V lookup: CDR1 MNHEY, CDR2 SVGAGI. This CDR3 has 15 amino acids. V lost 6 bases, J lost 1 base, and 15 bases lay in between. CDR3 nucleotides: TGTGCCAGCAGGTACGACGCGGCAAAGAACACTGAAGCTTTCTTT. Its translation is CASRYDAAKNTEAFF.

V and J are TRBV27 and TRBJ1-2, with 9 bases identical to TRBD1. Germline lookup yields CDR1 MNHEY and CDR2 SMNVEV (reference sequence). This CDR3 has 21 residues. Losses at the gene ends were 0 bases for V and 6 bases for J; bases not matched to a gene: 23. CDR3 sequence reads: CASSLSPLNRGRMFVKDGYTF. The CDR3 DNA sequence: TGTGCCAGCAGTTTATCCCCACTTAACAGGGGGCGTATGTTCGTTAAGGATGGCTACACCTTC.

The chain joins TRBV6-5 to TRBJ1-2; unclear D gene. Trimming cost V 6 bases and J 1 base, with 9 bases left between them. The CDR3 is 13 amino acids. Germline CDR1 and CDR2: MNHEY and SVGAGI. As DNA, the CDR3 is TGTGCCAGCAGACCGACGGATAACTATGGCTACACCTTC. Residues: CASRPTDNYGYTF.

The chain employs TRBV4-1 and TRBJ2-7; D is unclear. Germline CDR1 MGHRA, CDR2 YSYEKL. CDR3 length: 16 amino acids. The V gene lost 1 base and the J gene lost 2 bases, with 15 bases spanning the gap. Here the CDR3 DNA reads TGCGCCAGCAGCCAAGGAATCGCAGAAATGGCCTACGAGCAGTACTTC. It codes for CASSQGIAEMAYEQYF.

The chain joins TRBV5-8 to TRBJ2-7; perhaps D is TRBD1 or TRBD2 (5 bases each). CDR3 size: 16 residues. CDR1 is SGHTS, CDR2 YDEGEE, per germline. V lost 3 bases, J lost 3 bases, and 19 bases lay in between. The CDR3 DNA follows: TGTGCCAGCAGCTCCGGGGTCGGGACGGTAAACTACGAGCAGTACTTC. Translation: CASSSGVGTVNYEQYF.

V is TRBV29-1 and J is TRBJ1-1; the D is unclear. The length of the CDR3 is 14 residues. Germline V gives CDR1 SQVTM, CDR2 ANQGSEA. V was trimmed by 5 bases and J by 1 base, leaving 14 bases between them. CDR3 in DNA: TGCAGCGTTCCAATACCTGACACGAACACTGAAGCTTTCTTT. This sequence encodes CSVPIPDTNTEAFF.

The V call is TRBV6-6, the J call TRBJ1-1; D is undetermined. Germline CDR1 and CDR2: MNHNY and SVGAGI (reference sequence). The CDR3 contains 15 residues. Trimming stripped 0 bases from V and 6 bases from J, with 14 bases between. The CDR3 coding sequence is TGTGCCAGCAGTTACTCAACAGCCCAATTGGCTGAAGCTTTCTTT. Its translation is CASSYSTAQLAEAFF.

The rearrangement links TRBV12-3 or TRBV12-4 to TRBJ2-7; D uncertain. CDR3 length: 13 residues. V was trimmed by 5 bases and J by 3 bases, leaving 11 bases between them. The CDR3: CASSHRHYYEQYF. Written as DNA, the CDR3 is TGTGCCAGCAGTCACCGACACTACTACGAGCAGTACTTC.

The count of this clone is one. V and J are TRBV5-8 and TRBJ1-6; a possible D gene is TRBD1 (5 bases). The CDR3 runs to 15 residues. Trimming removed 2 bases at V and 6 bases at J, with 12 bases between. The germline V gene has CDR1 SGHTS and CDR2 YDEGEE. In nucleotides, the CDR3 is TGTGCCAGCAGCTTATCCCCAAGGGGTAATTCACCCCTCCACTTT. Protein: CASSLSPRGNSPLHF.

The chain uses TRBV2 and TRBJ2-3; D is tentatively TRBD1 or TRBD2 (6 bases each). Germline CDR1 and CDR2: SNHLY and FYNNEI. V lost 9 bases and J lost 1, with 14 bases in between. The CDR3 is 14 amino acids. CDR3: CARSSGARTDTQYF. CDR3 nucleotides: TGTGCCAGGTCCTCGGGGGCCCGCACAGATACGCAGTATTTT.

CDR3 sequence reads: CASSQTGPKAEAFF. In nucleotides, the CDR3 is TGTGCCAGCAGCCAGACAGGACCTAAAGCTGAAGCTTTCTTT. The chain employs TRBV6-6 and TRBJ1-1; D might be TRBD1 (6 bases). The CDR3 consists of 14 residues. CDR1 is MNHNY and CDR2 is SVGAGI in the germline V gene (reference sequence). The germline V and J ends were trimmed by 6 bases and 6 bases, with 17 bases remaining between them.

J is TRBJ1-2 and V is TRBV27; TRBD1 aligns across 7 bases. CDR1 and CDR2 from the germline V gene are MNHEY and SMNVEV (reference sequence). The CDR3 contains 14 residues. Losses at the gene ends were 8 bases for V and 3 bases for J; bases not matched to a gene: 9. DNA of the CDR3: TGTGCCAGCTCCAGGGGGACCTTGCACTATGGCTACACCTTC. Translating it yields CASSRGTLHYGYTF.

This clone appeared a few times. The chain is built from TRBV3-1 (or the pseudogene TRBV3-2) and TRBJ2-1; TRBD2 matches 9 bases. This CDR3 is built from 15 residues. V lost 4 bases, J lost 7 bases, and 8 bases stayed unmatched. In germline, CDR1 is LGHDT, CDR2 YNNKEL (reference sequence). CDR3 protein: CASSLGGGAPNEQFF. DNA for the CDR3: TGTGCCAGCAGCCTTGGCGGGGGGGCCCCAAATGAGCAGTTCTTC.

The genes are TRBV15 and TRBJ1-2; D remains unclear. Deletions cut 3 bases from V and 8 bases from J, with 13 bases between. Germline V lookup: CDR1 LNHNV, CDR2 YYDKDF (reference sequence). The CDR3 runs to 13 residues. The CDR3 nucleotides are TGTGCCACCAGCAGGGACCCCACTAACGGCTACACCTTC. Its translation: CATSRDPTNGYTF.